This T cell receptor beta chain was documented in a study of blood T cell repertoires in COVID-19. Study at large: Samples representing acute and convalescent COVID-19 were sourced from the United States, Italy and Spain. Sources were T cells, B-cell-depleted T cells, or PBMCs; the material itself was cDNA or gDNA.

As handled by the study authors: Reference gene primer amplification gave nucleated cell count estimates. TCRdb's copy holds only in-frame clones and misses some; the assay was immunoSEQ multiplex PCR. D and trimming were read from the DNA, whereas the V and J calls and clone size are those reported in that table. Altogether around 160,000 clones are present, approximately 80% being singletons, with the ten largest covering over 10%. Germline values: CDR1 MNHEY, CDR2 SVGEGT. CDR3 size: 15 residues. The V and J ends lost 0 bases and 3 bases respectively, with 9 bases between them. This TCR was recovered from a man between 60 and 75 years old with active or convalescent COVID-19. The V gene is TRBV6-2 or TRBV6-3, the J gene TRBJ2-1, with a weak D call TRBD2 (5 bases). The sequenced sample was peripheral blood. The CDR3 coding sequence is TGTGCCAGCAGTTACTCGGCGGAGGTCTACAATGAGCAGTTCTTC. It codes for CASSYSAEVYNEQFF.